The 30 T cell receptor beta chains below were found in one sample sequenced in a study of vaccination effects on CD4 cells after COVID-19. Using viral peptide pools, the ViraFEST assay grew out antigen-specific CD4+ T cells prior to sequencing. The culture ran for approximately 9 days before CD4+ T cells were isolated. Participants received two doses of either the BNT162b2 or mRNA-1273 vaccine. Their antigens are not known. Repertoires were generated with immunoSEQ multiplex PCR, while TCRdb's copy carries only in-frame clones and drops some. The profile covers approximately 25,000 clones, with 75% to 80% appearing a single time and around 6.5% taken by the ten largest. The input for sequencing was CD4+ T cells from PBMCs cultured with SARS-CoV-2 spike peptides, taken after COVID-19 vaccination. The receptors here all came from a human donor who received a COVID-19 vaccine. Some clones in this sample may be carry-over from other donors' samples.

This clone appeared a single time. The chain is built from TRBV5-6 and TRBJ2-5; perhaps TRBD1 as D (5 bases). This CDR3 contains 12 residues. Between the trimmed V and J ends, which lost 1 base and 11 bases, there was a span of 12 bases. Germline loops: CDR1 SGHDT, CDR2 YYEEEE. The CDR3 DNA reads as TGTGCCAGCAGCTTGTGGGGCACCTCTCAGTACTTC. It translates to CASSLWGTSQYF.

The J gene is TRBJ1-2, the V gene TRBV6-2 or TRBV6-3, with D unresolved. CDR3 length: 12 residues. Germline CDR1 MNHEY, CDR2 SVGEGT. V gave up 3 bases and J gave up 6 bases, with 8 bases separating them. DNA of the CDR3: TGTGCCAGCAGTTATCAAGGTCATGGCTACACCTTC. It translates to CASSYQGHGYTF.

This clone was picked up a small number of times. The CDR3 region is CASSFTSGGQETQYF. In nucleotides, the CDR3 is TGCGCCAGCAGCTTCACTAGCGGGGGGCAAGAGACCCAGTACTTC. This rearrangement joins TRBV5-1 to TRBJ2-5; 12 nucleotides line up with TRBD2. The CDR3 is 15 residues long. Germline CDR1 is SGHRS and CDR2 is YFSETQ. The V segment lost 2 bases and the J segment 2 bases; nucleotides outside the gene matches: 1.

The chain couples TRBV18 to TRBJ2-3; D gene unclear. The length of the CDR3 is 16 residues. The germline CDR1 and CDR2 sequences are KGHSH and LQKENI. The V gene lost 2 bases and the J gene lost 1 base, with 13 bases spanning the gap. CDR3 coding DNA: TGTGCCAGCTCACCAAGCCCCGACTGGGGCACAGATACGCAGTATTTT. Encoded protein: CASSPSPDWGTDTQYF.

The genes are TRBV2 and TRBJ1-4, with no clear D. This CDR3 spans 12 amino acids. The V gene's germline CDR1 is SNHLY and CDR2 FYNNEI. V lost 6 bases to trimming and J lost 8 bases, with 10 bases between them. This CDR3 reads CASRSLGEKLFF. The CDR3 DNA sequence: TGTGCCAGCAGATCACTAGGGGAAAAACTGTTTTTT.

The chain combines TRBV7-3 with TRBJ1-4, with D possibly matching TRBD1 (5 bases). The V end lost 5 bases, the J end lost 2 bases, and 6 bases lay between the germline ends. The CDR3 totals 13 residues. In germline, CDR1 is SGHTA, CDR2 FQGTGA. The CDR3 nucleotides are TGTGCCAGCAGCGGGGGTACTAATGAAAAACTGTTTTTT. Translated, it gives CASSGGTNEKLFF.

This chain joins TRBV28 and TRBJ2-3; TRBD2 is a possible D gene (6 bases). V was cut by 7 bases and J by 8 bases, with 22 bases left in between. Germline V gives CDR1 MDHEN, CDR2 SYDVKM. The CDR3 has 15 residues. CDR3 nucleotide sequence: TGTGCCAGCACCCAATCGACGGGGGTCCCAGGTACGCAGTATTTT. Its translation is CASTQSTGVPGTQYF.

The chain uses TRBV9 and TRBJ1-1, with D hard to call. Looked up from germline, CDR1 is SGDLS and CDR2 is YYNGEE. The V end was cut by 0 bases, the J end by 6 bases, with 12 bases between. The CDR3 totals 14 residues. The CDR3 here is CASSVDLVAPEAFF. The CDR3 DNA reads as TGTGCCAGCAGCGTAGACCTCGTAGCACCTGAAGCTTTCTTT.

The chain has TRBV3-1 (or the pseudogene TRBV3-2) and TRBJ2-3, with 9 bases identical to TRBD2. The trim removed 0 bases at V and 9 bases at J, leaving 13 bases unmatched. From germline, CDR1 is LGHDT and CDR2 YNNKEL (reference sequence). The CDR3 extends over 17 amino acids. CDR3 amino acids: CASSQDKGGGATGTQYF. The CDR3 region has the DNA TGTGCCAGCAGCCAAGATAAAGGCGGGGGGGCCACAGGGACGCAGTATTTT.

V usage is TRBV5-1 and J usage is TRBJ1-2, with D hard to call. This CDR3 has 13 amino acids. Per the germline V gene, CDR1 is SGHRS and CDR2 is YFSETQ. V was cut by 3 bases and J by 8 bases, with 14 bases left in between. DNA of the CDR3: TGCGCCAGCAGCTGGGGAAGTACGGGCGGCTACACCTTC. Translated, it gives CASSWGSTGGYTF.

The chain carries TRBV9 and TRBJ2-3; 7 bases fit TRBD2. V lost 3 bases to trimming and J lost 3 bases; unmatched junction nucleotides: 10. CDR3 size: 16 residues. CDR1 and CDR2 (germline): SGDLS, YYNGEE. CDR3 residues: CASSAGAGFDTDTQYF. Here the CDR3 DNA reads TGTGCCAGCAGCGCTGGAGCGGGGTTCGATACAGATACGCAGTATTTT.

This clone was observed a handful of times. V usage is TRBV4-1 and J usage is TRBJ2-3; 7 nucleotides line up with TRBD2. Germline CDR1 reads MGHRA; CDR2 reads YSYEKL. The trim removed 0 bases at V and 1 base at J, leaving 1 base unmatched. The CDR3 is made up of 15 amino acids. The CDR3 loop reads CASSQEGGGTDTQYF. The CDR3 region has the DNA TGCGCCAGCAGCCAAGAGGGAGGGGGCACAGATACGCAGTATTTT.

The CDR3 DNA reads TGTGCCAGCAGCGTAGCTAGGGCAGGGGCGGGAAACACCATATATTTT. It codes for CASSVARAGAGNTIYF. The J gene is TRBJ1-3, the V gene TRBV9; D perhaps matches TRBD1 (6 bases). CDR3 length: 16 residues. The germline V gene encodes CDR1 SGDLS and CDR2 YYNGEE. V was shortened by 0 bases and J by 4 bases, with 14 bases between the two germline ends.

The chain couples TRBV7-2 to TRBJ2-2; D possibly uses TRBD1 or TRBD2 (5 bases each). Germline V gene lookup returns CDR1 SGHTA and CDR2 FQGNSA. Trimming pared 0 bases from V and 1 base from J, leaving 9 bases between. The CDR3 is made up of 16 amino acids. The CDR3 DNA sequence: TGTGCCAGCAGCTTAGCCGGGACGGTGAACACCGGGGAGCTGTTTTTT. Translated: CASSLAGTVNTGELFF.

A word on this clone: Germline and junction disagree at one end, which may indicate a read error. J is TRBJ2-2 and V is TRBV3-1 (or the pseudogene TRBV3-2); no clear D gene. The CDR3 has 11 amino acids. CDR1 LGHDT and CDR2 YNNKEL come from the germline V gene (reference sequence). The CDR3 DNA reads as TGTGCCAGCACCCAAACCGGGGAGCTGTTTTTT. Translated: CASTQTGELFF.

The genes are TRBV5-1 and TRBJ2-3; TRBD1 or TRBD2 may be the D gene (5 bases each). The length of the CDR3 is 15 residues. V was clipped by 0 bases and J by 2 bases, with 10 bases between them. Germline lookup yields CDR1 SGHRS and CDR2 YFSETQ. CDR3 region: CASSLAGASTDTQYF. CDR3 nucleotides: TGCGCCAGCAGCTTGGCCGGGGCTTCCACAGATACGCAGTATTTT.

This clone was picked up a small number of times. CDR3 DNA sequence: TGTGCCAGCAGCTTAGAGACAGGGCTTAACACCGGGGAGCTGTTTTTT. The encoded protein is CASSLETGLNTGELFF. The V and J genes are TRBV7-6 and TRBJ2-2; 7 bases are a match to TRBD1. Per the germline V gene, CDR1 is SGHVS and CDR2 is FNYEAQ. This CDR3 is 16 amino acids long. V shed 1 base, J shed 2 bases, and the junction held 4 bases outside the gene matches.

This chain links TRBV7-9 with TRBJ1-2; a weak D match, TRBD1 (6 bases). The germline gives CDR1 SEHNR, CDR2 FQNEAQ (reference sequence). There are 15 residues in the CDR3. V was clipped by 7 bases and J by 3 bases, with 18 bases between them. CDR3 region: CASTLRGGPDYGYTF. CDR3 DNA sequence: TGTGCCAGCACCCTAAGGGGGGGGCCCGACTATGGCTACACCTTC.

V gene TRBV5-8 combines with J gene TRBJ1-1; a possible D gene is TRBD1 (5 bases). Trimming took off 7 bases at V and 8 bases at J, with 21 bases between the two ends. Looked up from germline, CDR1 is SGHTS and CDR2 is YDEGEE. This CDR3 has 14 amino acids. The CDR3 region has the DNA TGTGCCAGCCCCGTATTACAGGTTCGGCACGAAGCTTTCTTT. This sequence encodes CASPVLQVRHEAFF.

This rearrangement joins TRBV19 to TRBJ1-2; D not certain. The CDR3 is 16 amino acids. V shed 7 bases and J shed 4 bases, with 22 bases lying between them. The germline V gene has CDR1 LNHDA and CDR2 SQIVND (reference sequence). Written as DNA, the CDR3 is TGTGCCAGTACCTCATCGCCCCAGAAGGGCGGCTATGGCTACACCTTC. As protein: CASTSSPQKGGYGYTF.

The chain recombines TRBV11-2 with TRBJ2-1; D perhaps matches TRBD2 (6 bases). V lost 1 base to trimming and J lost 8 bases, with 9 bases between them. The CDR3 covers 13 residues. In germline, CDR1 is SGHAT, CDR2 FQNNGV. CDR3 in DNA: TGTGCCAGCAGCTTAGGGGAGGTCTATGAGCAGTTCTTC. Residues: CASSLGEVYEQFF.

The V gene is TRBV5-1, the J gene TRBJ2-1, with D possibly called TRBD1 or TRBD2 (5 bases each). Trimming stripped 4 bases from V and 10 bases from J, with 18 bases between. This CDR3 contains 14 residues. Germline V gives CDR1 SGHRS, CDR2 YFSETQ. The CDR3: CASSPGAPVNEQFF. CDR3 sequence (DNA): TGCGCCAGCAGCCCCGGGGCCCCTGTCAACGAGCAGTTCTTC.

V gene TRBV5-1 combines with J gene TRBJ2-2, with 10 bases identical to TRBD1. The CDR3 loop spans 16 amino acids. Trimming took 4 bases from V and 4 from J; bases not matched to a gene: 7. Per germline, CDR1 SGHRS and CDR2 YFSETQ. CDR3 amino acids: CASSPPRTGGTGELFF. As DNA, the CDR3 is TGCGCCAGCAGCCCACCAAGGACAGGGGGCACCGGGGAGCTGTTTTTT.

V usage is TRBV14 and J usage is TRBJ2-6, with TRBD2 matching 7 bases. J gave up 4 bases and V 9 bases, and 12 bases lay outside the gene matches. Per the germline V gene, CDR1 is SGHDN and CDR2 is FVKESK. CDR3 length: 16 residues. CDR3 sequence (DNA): TGTGCCAGGTGCCAGGGAGGGGTAGGGGGGGCCAACGTCCTGACTTTC. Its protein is CARCQGGVGGANVLTF. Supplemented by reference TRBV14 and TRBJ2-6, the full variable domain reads EAGVTQFPSHSVIEKGQTVTLRCDPISGHDNLYWYRRVMGKEIKFLLHFVKESKQDESGMPNNRFLAERTGGTYSTLKVQPAELEDSGVYFCARCQGGVGGANVLTFGAGSRLTVL.

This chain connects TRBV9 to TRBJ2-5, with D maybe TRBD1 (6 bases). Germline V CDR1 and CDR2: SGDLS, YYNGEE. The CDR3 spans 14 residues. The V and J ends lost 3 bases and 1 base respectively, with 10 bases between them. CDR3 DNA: TGTGCCAGCAGCGCGAGGACAGCCCAAGAGACCCAGTACTTC. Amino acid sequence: CASSARTAQETQYF.

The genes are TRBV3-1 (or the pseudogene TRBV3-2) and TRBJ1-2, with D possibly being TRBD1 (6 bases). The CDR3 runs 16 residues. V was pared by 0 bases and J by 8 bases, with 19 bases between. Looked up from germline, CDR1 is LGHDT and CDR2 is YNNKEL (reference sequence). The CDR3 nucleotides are TGTGCCAGCAGCCAAGAACCCCAGCCAGGGGTGAGCGGCTACACCTTC. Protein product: CASSQEPQPGVSGYTF.

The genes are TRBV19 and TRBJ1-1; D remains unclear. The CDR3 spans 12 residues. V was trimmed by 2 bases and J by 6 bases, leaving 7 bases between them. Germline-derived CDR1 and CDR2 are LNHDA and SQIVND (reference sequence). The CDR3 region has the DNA TGTGCCAGTAGTATAACCCCGCCTGAAGCTTTCTTT. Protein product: CASSITPPEAFF.

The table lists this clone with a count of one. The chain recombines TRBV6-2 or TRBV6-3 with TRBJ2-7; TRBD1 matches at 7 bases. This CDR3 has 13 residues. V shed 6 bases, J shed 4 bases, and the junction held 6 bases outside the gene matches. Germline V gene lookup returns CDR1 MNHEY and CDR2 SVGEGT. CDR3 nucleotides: TGTGCCAGCAGCCAGGGACAGTTTTACGAGCAGTACGTC. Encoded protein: CASSQGQFYEQYV.

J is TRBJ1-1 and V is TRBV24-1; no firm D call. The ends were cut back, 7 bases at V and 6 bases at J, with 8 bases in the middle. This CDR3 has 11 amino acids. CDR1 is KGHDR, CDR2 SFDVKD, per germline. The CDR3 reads CATSLGSEAFF. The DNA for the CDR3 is TGTGCCACCAGCTTAGGGTCTGAAGCTTTCTTT.

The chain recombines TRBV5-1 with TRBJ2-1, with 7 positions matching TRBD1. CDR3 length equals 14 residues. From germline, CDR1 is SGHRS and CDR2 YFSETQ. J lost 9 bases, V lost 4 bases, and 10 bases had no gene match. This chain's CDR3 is CASSTGDGKGEQFF. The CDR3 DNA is TGCGCCAGCAGCACAGGGGACGGGAAAGGTGAGCAGTTCTTC.